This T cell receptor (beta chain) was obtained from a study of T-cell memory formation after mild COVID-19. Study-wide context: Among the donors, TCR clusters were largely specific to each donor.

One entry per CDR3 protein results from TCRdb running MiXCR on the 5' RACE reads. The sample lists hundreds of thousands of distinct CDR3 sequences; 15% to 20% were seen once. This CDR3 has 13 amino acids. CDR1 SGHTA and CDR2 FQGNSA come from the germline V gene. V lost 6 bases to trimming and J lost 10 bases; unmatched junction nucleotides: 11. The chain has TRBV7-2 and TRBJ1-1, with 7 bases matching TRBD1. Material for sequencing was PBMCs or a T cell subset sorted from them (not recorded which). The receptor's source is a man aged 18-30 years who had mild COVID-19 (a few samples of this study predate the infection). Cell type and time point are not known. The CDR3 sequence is CASSYDREGVAFF. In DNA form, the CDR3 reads TGTGCCAGCAGTTACGACAGGGAAGGGGTAGCTTTCTTT. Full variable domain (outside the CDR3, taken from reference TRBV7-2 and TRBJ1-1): GAGVSQSPSNKVTEKGKDVELRCDPISGHTALYWYRQSLGQGLEFLIYFQGNSAPDKSGLPSDRFSAERTGGSVSTLTIQRTQQEDSAVYLCASSYDREGVAFFGQGTRLTVV.